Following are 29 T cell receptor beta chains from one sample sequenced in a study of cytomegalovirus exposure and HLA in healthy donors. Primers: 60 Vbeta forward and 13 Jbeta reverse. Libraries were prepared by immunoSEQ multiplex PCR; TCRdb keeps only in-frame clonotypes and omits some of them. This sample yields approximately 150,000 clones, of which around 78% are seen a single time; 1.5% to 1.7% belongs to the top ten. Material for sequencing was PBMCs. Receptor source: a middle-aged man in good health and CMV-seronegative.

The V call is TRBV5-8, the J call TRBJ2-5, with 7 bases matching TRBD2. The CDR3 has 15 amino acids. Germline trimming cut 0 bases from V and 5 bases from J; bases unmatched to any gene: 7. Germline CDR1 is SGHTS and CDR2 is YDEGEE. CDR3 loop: CASSLGGTKRETQYF. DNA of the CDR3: TGTGCCAGCAGCTTGGGCGGGACTAAACGGGAGACCCAGTACTTC.

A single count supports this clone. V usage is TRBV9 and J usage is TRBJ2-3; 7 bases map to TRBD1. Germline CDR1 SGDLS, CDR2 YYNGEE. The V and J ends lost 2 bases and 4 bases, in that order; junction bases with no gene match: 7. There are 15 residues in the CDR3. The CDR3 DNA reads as TGTGCCAGCAGCGTTGGCGACAGGGATTCAGATACGCAGTATTTT. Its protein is CASSVGDRDSDTQYF.

CDR3 sequence (DNA): TGTGCCAGCAGTCCCGGAGGAGAGGGAGATACGCAGTATTTT. It is translated as CASSPGGEGDTQYF. The chain joins TRBV28 to TRBJ2-3; D may be TRBD2 (5 bases). The CDR3 runs to 14 residues. Trimming shortened V by 5 bases and J by 5 bases, and 14 bases separated the two germline ends. CDR1 is MDHEN, CDR2 SYDVKM, per germline.

In nucleotides, the CDR3 is TGTGCCAGCAGCTTAATGCCACTCTCTGGAAACACCATATATTTT. Translation: CASSLMPLSGNTIYF. The chain links TRBV7-3 to TRBJ1-3; D remains unclear. Germline V gene sequence: CDR1 SGHTA, CDR2 FQGTGA. The CDR3 consists of 15 residues. Trimming removed 1 base at V and 0 bases at J, with 7 bases between.

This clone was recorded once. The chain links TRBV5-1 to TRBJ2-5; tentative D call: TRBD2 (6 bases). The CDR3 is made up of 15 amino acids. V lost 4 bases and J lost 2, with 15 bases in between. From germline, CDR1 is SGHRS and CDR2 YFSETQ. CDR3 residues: CASSLGTGVQETQYF. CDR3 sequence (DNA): TGCGCCAGCAGCCTAGGTACGGGAGTTCAAGAGACCCAGTACTTC.

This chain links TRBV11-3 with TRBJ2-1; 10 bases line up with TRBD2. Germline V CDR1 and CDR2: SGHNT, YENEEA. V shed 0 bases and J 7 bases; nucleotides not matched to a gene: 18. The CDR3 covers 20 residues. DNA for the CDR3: TGTGCCAGCAGCTTAGACCCCAGATGTCTAGCGGGAGCATGCAGGAATGAGCAGTTCTTC. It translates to CASSLDPRCLAGACRNEQFF. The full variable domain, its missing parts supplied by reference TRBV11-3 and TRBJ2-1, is EAGVVQSPRYKIIEKKQPVAFWCNPISGHNTLYWYLQNLGQGPELLIRYENEEAVDDSQLPKDRFSAERLKGVDSTLKIQPAELGDSAVYLCASSLDPRCLAGACRNEQFFGPGTRLTVL.

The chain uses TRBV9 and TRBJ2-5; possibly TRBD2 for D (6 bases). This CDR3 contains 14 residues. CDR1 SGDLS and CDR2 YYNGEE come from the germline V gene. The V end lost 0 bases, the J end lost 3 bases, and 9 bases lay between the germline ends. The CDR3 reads CASSVEGGEETQYF. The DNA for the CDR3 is TGTGCCAGCAGCGTAGAAGGCGGGGAAGAGACCCAGTACTTC. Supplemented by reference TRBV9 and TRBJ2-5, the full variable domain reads DSGVTQTPKHLITATGQRVTLRCSPRSGDLSVYWYQQSLDQGLQFLIQYYNGEERAKGNILERFSAQQFPDLHSELNLSSLELGDSALYFCASSVEGGEETQYFGPGTRLLVL.

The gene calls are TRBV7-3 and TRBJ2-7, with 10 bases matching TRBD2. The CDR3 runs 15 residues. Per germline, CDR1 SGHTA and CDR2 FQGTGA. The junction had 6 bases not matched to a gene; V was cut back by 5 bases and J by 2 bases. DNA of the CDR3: TGTGCCAGCAGCCCAGGGAGCGGGAGGGCCTACGAGCAGTACTTC. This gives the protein CASSPGSGRAYEQYF.

CDR3 residues: CASSSPGQGETQYF. CDR3 sequence (DNA): TGTGCCAGCAGCTCGCCCGGACAGGGGGAGACCCAGTACTTC. This chain joins TRBV5-4 and TRBJ2-5; 9 bases match TRBD1. There are 14 residues in the CDR3. J lost 5 bases, V lost 3 bases, and 5 bases had no gene match. Germline CDR1 is SGHNT and CDR2 is YYREEE (reference sequence). Complete variable domain (other parts from reference TRBV5-4 and TRBJ2-5): ETGVTQSPTHLIKTRGQQVTLRCSSQSGHNTVSWYQQALGQGPQFIFQYYREEENGRGNFPPRFSGLQFPNYSSELNVNALELDDSALYLCASSSPGQGETQYFGPGTRLLVL.

The CDR3 DNA reads TGTGCCAGCAGCCAAGTGGGACAGGGCCCGGATGAGCAGTTCTTC. Amino acids: CASSQVGQGPDEQFF. The chain couples TRBV4-2 to TRBJ2-1, with TRBD1 identical over 9 bases. Per the germline V gene, CDR1 is LGHNA and CDR2 is YNFKEQ. Trimming took 1 base from V and 8 from J; bases not matched to a gene: 6. The CDR3 is 15 residues long.

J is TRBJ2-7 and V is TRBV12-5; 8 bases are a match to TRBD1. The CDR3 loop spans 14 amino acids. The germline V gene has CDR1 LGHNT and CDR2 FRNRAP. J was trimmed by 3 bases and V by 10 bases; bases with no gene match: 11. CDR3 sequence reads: CATEGQGDFYEQYF. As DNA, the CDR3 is TGTGCTACCGAAGGACAGGGAGATTTCTACGAGCAGTACTTC.

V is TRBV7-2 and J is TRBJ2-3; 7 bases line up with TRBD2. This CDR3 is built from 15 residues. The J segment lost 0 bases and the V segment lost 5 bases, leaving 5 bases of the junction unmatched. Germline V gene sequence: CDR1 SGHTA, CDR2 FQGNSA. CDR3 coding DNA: TGTGCCAGCAGCGCAACTAGCGTGAGCACAGATACGCAGTATTTT. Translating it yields CASSATSVSTDTQYF.

The DNA of the CDR3 is TGTGCCAGCAGCTTAGCCAGGGCCACTGAAGCTTTCTTT. Protein: CASSLARATEAFF. The V gene is TRBV7-9, the J gene TRBJ1-1, with D possibly being TRBD1 (5 bases). Germline CDR1 is SEHNR and CDR2 is FQNEAQ (reference sequence). This CDR3 comprises 13 residues. Trimming took 0 bases from V and 4 from J, leaving 6 bases between them.

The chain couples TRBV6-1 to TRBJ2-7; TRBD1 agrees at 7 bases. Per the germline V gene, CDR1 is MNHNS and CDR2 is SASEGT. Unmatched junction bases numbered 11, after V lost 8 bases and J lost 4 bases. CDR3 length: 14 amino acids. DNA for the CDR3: TGTGCCAGCCGAGGCGACAGGGTAAATTACGAGCAGTACGTC. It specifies CASRGDRVNYEQYV.

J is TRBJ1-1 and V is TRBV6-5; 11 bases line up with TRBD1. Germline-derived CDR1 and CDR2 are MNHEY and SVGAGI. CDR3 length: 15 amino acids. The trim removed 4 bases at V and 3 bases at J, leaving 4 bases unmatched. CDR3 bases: TGTGCCAGCAGTTGGACAGGGGGCGCGGACACTGAAGCTTTCTTT. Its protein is CASSWTGGADTEAFF.

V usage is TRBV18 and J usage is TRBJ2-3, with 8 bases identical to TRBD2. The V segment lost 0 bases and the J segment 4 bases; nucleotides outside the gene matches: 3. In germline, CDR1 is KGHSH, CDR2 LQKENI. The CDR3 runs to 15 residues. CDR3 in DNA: TGTGCCAGCTCACCACCTTCAGCGGGGGCAGATACGCAGTATTTT. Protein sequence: CASSPPSAGADTQYF.

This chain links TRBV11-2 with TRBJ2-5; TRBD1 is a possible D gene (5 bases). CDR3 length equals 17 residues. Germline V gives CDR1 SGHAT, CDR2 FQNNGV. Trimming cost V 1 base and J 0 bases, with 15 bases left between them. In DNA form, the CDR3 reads TGTGCCAGCAGCTTAGGACTGACAGCCAATTACCAAGAGACCCAGTACTTC. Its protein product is CASSLGLTANYQETQYF.

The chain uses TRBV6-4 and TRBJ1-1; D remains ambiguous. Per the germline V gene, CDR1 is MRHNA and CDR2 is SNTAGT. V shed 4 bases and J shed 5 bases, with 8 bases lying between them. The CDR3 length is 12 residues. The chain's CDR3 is CASSVSRTEAFF. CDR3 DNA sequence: TGTGCCAGCAGTGTATCCAGGACTGAAGCTTTCTTT.

This CDR3 is CASSFDPGLAYEQYF. CDR3 in DNA: TGCGCCAGCAGCTTCGACCCGGGACTAGCCTACGAGCAGTACTTC. The chain employs TRBV5-1 and TRBJ2-7, with 8 nucleotides matching TRBD2. Trimming cost V 2 bases and J 2 bases; bases outside gene matches: 6. Looked up from germline, CDR1 is SGHRS and CDR2 is YFSETQ. CDR3 length equals 15 residues.

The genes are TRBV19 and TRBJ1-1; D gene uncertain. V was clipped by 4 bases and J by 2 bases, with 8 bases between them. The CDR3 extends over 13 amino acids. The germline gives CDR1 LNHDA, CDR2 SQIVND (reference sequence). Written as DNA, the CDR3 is TGTGCCAGTAGTACCGACTCAAACACTGAAGCTTTCTTT. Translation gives CASSTDSNTEAFF.

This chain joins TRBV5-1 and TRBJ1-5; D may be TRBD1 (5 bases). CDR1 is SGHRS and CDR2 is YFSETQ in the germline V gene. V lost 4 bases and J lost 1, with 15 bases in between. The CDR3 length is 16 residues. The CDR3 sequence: CASSEFGGNSNQPQHF. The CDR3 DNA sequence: TGCGCCAGCAGCGAGTTCGGGGGTAACAGCAATCAGCCCCAGCATTTT.

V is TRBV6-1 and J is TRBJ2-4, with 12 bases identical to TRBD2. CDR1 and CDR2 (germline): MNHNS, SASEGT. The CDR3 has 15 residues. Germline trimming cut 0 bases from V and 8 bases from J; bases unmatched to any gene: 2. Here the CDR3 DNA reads TGTGCCAGCAGTGAAGCACTAGCGGGAGGCGACATTCAGTACTTC. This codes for CASSEALAGGDIQYF.

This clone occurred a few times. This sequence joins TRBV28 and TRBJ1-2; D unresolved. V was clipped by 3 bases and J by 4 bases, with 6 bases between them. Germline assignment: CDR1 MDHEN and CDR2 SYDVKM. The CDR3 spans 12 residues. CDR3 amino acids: CASSLVSYGYTF. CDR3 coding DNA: TGTGCCAGCAGTTTGGTCAGCTATGGCTACACCTTC.

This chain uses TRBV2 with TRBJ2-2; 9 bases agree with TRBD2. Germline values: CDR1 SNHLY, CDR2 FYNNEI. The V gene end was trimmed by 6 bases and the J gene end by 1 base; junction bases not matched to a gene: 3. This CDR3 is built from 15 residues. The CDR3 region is CASSGGRENTGELFF. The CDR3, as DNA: TGTGCCAGCAGCGGCGGGAGGGAGAACACCGGGGAGCTGTTTTTT.

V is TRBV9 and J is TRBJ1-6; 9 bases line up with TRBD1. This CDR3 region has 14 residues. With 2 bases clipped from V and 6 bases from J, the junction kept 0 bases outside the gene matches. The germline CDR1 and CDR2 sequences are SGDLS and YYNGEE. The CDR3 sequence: CASSVGQGNSPLHF. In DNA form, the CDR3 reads TGTGCCAGCAGCGTGGGACAGGGTAATTCACCCCTCCACTTT.

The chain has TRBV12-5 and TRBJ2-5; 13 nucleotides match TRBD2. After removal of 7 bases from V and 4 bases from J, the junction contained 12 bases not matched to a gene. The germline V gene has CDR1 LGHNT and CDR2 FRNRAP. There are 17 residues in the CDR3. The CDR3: CASADTSGRVLGETQYF. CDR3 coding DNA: TGTGCTAGTGCCGACACTAGCGGGAGGGTTCTGGGAGAGACCCAGTACTTC. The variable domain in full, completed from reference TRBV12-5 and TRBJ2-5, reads DARVTQTPRHKVTEMGQEVTMRCQPILGHNTVFWYRQTMMQGLELLAYFRNRAPLDDSGMPKDRFSAEMPDATLATLKIQPSEPRDSAVYFCASADTSGRVLGETQYFGPGTRLLVL.

CDR3 nucleotides: TGTGCCAGCAGCTTAGCCGGGACAGGGGAGAGGGCTAGCTATGGCTACACCTTC. Its translation: CASSLAGTGERASYGYTF. The chain is built from TRBV5-4 and TRBJ1-2, with TRBD1 identical over 10 bases. Germline CDR1 SGHNT, CDR2 YYREEE (reference sequence). This CDR3 contains 18 residues. Trimming took 2 bases from V and 4 from J; bases not matched to a gene: 14.

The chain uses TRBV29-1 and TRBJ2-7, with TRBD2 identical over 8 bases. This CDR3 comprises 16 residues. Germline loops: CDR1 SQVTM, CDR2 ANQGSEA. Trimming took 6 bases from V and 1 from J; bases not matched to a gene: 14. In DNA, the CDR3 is TGCAGCGTGAGGGCATTCAGAGCGGGGGCATCCTACGAGCAGTACTTC. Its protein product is CSVRAFRAGASYEQYF.

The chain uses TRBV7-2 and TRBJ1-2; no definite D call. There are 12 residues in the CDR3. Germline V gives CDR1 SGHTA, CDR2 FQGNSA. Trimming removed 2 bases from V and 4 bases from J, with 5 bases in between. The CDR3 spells CASSLRGYGYTF. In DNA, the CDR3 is TGTGCCAGCAGCTTACGGGGCTATGGCTACACCTTC.